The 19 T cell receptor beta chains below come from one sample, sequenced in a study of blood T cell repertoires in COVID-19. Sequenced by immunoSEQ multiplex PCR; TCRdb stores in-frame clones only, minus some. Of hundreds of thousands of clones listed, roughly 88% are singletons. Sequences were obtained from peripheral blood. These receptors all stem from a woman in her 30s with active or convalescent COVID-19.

The CDR3 here is CASSARGERNYGYTF. The CDR3, as DNA: TGTGCCAGCAGCGCCCGCGGGGAAAGAAACTATGGCTACACCTTC. The chain couples TRBV21-1 to TRBJ1-2. TRBV21-1 counts as a pseudogene. The CDR3 loop spans 15 amino acids.

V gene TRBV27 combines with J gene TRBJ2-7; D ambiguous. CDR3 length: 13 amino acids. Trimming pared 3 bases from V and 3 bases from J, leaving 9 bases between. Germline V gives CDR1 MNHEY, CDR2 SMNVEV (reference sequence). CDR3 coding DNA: TGTGCCAGCAGTTTGAGGCAGAACTACGAGCAGTACTTC. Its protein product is CASSLRQNYEQYF.

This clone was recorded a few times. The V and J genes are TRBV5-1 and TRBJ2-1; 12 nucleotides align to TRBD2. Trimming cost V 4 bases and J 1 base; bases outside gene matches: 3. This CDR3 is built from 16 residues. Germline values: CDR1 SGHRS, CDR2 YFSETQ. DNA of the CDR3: TGCGCCAGCAGCAGCGGGACTAGCGGGTCCTACAATGAGCAGTTCTTC. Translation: CASSSGTSGSYNEQFF.

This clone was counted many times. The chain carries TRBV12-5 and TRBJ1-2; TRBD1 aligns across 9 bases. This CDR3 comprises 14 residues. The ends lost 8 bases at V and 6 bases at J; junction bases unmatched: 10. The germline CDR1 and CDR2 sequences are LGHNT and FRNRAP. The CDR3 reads CASRLAGQGHGYTF. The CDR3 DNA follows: TGTGCTAGTCGCTTAGCGGGACAGGGACATGGCTACACCTTC.

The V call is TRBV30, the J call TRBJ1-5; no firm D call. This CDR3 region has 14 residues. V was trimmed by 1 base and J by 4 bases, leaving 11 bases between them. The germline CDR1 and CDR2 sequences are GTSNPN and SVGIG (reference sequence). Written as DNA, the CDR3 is TGTGCCTGGAGTGCCGGACTGGCTAATCAGCCCCAGCATTTT. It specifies CAWSAGLANQPQHF.

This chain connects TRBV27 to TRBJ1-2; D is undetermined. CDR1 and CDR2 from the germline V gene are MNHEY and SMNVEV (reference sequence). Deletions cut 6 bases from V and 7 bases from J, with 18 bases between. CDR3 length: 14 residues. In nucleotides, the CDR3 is TGTGCCAGCAGGCCTAATATGCAGGTTTTTGGCTACACCTTC. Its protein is CASRPNMQVFGYTF.

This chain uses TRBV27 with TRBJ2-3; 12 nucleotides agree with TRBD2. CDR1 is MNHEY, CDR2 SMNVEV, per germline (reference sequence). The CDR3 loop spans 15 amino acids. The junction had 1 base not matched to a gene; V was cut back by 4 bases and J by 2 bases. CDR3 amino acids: CASSWTSGATDTQYF. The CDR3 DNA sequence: TGTGCCAGCAGTTGGACTAGCGGGGCCACAGATACGCAGTATTTT.

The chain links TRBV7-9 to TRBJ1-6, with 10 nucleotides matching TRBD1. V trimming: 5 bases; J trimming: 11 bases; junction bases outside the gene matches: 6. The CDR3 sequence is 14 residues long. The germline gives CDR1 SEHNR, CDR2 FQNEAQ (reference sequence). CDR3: CASSRGQGYAPLHF. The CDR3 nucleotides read TGTGCCAGCAGCCGGGGACAGGGGTACGCACCCCTCCACTTT.

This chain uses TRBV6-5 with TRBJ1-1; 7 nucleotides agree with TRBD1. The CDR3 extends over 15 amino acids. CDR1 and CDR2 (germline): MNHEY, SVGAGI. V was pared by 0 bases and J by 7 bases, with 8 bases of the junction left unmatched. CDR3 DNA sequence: TGTGCCAGCAGTTACTCGGTGACAGGGCTGATTGAAGCTTTCTTT. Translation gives CASSYSVTGLIEAFF.

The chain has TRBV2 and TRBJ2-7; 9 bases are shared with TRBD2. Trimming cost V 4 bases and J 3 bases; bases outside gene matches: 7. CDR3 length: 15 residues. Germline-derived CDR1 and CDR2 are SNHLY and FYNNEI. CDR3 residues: CASSVISGGYYEQYF. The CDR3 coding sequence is TGTGCCAGCAGTGTTATAAGCGGGGGGTACTACGAGCAGTACTTC.

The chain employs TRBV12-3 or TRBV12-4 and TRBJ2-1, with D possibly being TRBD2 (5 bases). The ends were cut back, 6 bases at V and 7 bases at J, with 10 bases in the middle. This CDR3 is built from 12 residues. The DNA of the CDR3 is TGTGCCAGCAGCGGGGTGGTGAATGAGCAGTTCTTC. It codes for CASSGVVNEQFF.

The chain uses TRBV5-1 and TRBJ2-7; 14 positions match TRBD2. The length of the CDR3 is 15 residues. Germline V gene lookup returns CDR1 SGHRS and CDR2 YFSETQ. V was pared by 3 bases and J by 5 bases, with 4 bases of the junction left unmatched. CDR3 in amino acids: CASSWTSGRFDEQYF. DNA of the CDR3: TGCGCCAGCAGCTGGACTAGCGGGAGGTTCGACGAGCAGTACTTC.

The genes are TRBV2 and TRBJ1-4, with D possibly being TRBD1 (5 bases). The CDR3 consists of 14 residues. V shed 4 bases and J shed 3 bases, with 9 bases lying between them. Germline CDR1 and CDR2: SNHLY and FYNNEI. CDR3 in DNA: TGTGCCAGCAGTGCAGGGAACCCTAATGAAAAACTGTTTTTT. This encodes CASSAGNPNEKLFF.

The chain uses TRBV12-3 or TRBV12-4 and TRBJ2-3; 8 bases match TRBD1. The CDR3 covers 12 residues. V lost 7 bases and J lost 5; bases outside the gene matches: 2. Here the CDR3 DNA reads TGTGCCAGCAACACAGGGGGAGATACGCAGTATTTT. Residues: CASNTGGDTQYF.

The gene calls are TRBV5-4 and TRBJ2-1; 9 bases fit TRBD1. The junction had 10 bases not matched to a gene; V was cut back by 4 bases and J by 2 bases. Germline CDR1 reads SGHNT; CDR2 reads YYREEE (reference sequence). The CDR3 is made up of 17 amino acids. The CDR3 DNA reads TGTGCCAGCAGCGGGGAGCCGGACAGGGGAACCTACAATGAGCAGTTCTTC. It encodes CASSGEPDRGTYNEQFF.

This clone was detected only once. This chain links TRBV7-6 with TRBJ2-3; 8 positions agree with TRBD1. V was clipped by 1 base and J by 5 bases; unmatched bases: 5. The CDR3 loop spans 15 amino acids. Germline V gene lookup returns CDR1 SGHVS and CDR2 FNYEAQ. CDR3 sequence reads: CASSLVGQGEDTQYF. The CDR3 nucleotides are TGTGCCAGCAGCTTAGTTGGACAGGGAGAAGATACGCAGTATTTT.

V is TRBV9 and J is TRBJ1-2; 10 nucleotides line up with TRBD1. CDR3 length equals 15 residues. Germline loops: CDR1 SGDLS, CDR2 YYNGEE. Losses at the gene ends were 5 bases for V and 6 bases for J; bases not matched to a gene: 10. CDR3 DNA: TGTGCCAGCAGGAGAGAAATGGGGACAGGGGATGGCTACACCTTC. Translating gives CASRREMGTGDGYTF.

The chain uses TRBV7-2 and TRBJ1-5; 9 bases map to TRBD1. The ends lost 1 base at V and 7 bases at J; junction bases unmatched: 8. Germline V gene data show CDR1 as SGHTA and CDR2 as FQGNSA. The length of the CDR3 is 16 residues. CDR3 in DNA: TGTGCCAGCAGCTTAGTGGGGACAGGGAGTGGCCAGCCCCAGCATTTT. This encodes CASSLVGTGSGQPQHF.

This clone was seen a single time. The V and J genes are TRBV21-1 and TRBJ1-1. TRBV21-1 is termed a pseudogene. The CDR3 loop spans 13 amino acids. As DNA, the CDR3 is TGTGCCAGCAGCAAAGGACTTAATACTGAAGCTTTCTTT. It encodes CASSKGLNTEAFF.